Listed here is a single T cell receptor beta chain. Its antigen is still unknown. Here immunoSEQ multiplex PCR was the method, and the copy in TCRdb shows in-frame clones only, minus some. The table includes 25,000 or so clones, around 70% detected once. The entry originates in a study of PD-1 blockade in classical Hodgkin lymphoma. Every patient experienced relapse after autologous stem cell transplantation, and brentuximab vedotin exposure varied. General observations from the study: Diversity in CD4+ TCRs, unlike that measured in CD8+ TCRs, had risen significantly by C4D1.

The V end was cut by 7 bases, the J end by 8 bases, with 30 bases between. The length of the CDR3 is 18 residues. Germline CDR1 reads MDHEN; CDR2 reads SYDVKM. Sequenced here: peripheral blood mononuclear cells (PBMCs), sampled before the second cycle of nivolumab. This clonotype was sampled from a human donor with classical Hodgkin lymphoma. The chain carries TRBV28 and TRBJ2-1; the D gene could be TRBD1 or TRBD2 (5 bases each). Here the CDR3 reads CASTPSGSWPGRGDEQFF. Written as DNA, the CDR3 is TGTGCCAGCACCCCAAGTGGGTCGTGGCCAGGCCGAGGGGATGAGCAGTTCTTC.